This T cell receptor (beta chain) is from a study of vaccination effects on CD4 cells after COVID-19. Within the ViraFEST assay, antigen-specific CD4+ T cells underwent expansion with viral peptide pools prior to sequencing. After around ten days in culture, the CD4+ T cells were isolated. SARS-CoV-2 infected the person between March and December 2020, as confirmed by PCR. It was with around 10 IU/ml IL-2 and 9.5 to 10 ug/ml peptides that 2 million to 2.5 million PBMC per well were cultured. IL-2 medium was substituted for half the medium on days 3 and 7. As to this clone: Its target is unknown.

Produced via immunoSEQ multiplex PCR; TCRdb's table is partial and in-frame only. Of 20,000 to 25,000 clones listed, roughly 70% are singletons. Germline CDR1 is SEHNR and CDR2 is FQNEAQ (reference sequence). Trimming stripped 4 bases from V and 4 bases from J, with 13 bases between. The CDR3 has 14 residues. The source material was CD4+ T cells from PBMCs cultured with a peptide pool, sampled before COVID-19 vaccination. This receptor was obtained from a human donor who had a prior SARS-CoV-2 infection. The chain joins TRBV7-9 to TRBJ2-5; D perhaps matches TRBD1 (5 bases). The CDR3 spells CASSSDRDGETQYF. CDR3 nucleotide sequence: TGTGCCAGCAGCTCCGACAGAGACGGAGAGACCCAGTACTTC.